Below, 27 T cell receptor beta chains from the same sample are listed, as sequenced in a study of CD8+CD57+ T cells in acquired aplastic anemia. Researchers used genomic DNA as the template to profile TCR beta VDJ and CDR3. TCRdb re-called the reads with MiXCR, one entry per CDR3 protein. This sample has approximately 99,000 distinct CDR3 sequences; around 50% occur once, and the top ten carry approximately 32%. The sequencing sample was made of sorted CD4+, CD8+, or CD8+CD57+ T cells (not recorded which) from PBMCs. The receptors come from a human donor in good health, serving as a control.

This clonotype was counted many times. The CDR3 DNA sequence: TGTGCCAGCAGTCAGACAGGGCCAGATACGCAGTATTTT. Amino acids: CASSQTGPDTQYF. The chain employs TRBV7-6 and TRBJ2-3; TRBD1 aligns across 7 bases. The ends lost 6 bases at V and 4 bases at J; junction bases unmatched: 4. Per the germline V gene, CDR1 is SGHVS and CDR2 is FNYEAQ. The CDR3 is made up of 13 amino acids.

The chain has TRBV15 and TRBJ1-5; TRBD1 matches 8 bases. Unmatched junction bases numbered 9, after V lost 5 bases and J lost 6 bases. CDR1 and CDR2 (germline): LNHNV, YYDKDF (reference sequence). CDR3 length: 15 residues. The CDR3 reads CATSSTGGSGQPQHF. CDR3 DNA: TGTGCCACCAGCTCAACAGGGGGAAGTGGTCAGCCCCAGCATTTT.

The V gene is TRBV15, the J gene TRBJ2-3; 9 nucleotides align to TRBD2. This CDR3 is built from 17 residues. The junction had 7 bases not matched to a gene; V was cut back by 1 base and J by 2 bases. Germline assignment: CDR1 LNHNV and CDR2 YYDKDF (reference sequence). This chain's CDR3 is CATSRALTSGSTDTQYF. The CDR3 DNA sequence: TGTGCCACCAGCAGAGCCTTGACTAGCGGTTCCACAGATACGCAGTATTTT.

This rearrangement joins TRBV25-1 to TRBJ2-7; D may be TRBD2 (7 bases). Germline V lookup: CDR1 MGHDK, CDR2 SYGVNS. The ends were cut back, 4 bases at V and 3 bases at J, with 31 bases in the middle. The CDR3 loop spans 20 amino acids. This chain's CDR3 is CASSGGGSQDLTDYLYEQYF. The CDR3 DNA reads as TGTGCCAGCAGTGGGGGGGGCAGCCAAGATCTAACGGACTACCTCTACGAGCAGTACTTC.

This rearrangement joins TRBV6-4 to TRBJ2-1; TRBD1 might be the D (6 bases). Germline assignment: CDR1 MRHNA and CDR2 SNTAGT. V dropped 0 bases and J dropped 1 base, with 7 bases sitting between them. The CDR3 is 15 residues long. The chain's CDR3 is CASSDSGASYNEQFF. CDR3 nucleotides: TGTGCCAGCAGTGACTCGGGGGCTTCCTACAATGAGCAGTTCTTC.

The gene calls are TRBV19 and TRBJ1-2; D is unclear. There are 13 residues in the CDR3. V lost 0 bases to trimming and J lost 4 bases, with 6 bases between them. Germline V CDR1 and CDR2: LNHDA, SQIVND (reference sequence). The CDR3: CASSIDRSYGYTF. The CDR3 nucleotides read TGTGCCAGTAGTATAGACAGGTCCTATGGCTACACCTTC.

This clonotype came up a few times. This sequence joins TRBV20-1 and TRBJ1-5, with 8 bases that match TRBD1. Trimming took 5 bases from V and 7 from J; bases not matched to a gene: 7. The V gene's germline CDR1 is DFQATT and CDR2 SNEGSKA (reference sequence). The CDR3 has 13 residues. The CDR3 sequence: CSADTGGGQPQHF. CDR3 coding DNA: TGCAGTGCTGATACAGGGGGTGGACAGCCCCAGCATTTT.

The chain employs TRBV30 and TRBJ2-7, with D possibly being TRBD1 (6 bases). CDR1 and CDR2 from the germline V gene are GTSNPN and SVGIG (reference sequence). The CDR3 has 14 amino acids. The ends were cut back, 0 bases at V and 5 bases at J, with 14 bases in the middle. This chain's CDR3 is CAWSVQQGYNEQYF. Written as DNA, the CDR3 is TGTGCCTGGAGTGTACAGCAGGGGTATAACGAGCAGTACTTC.

This chain connects TRBV2 to TRBJ2-7; possible D gene TRBD1, 5 bases. CDR3 length: 14 residues. V lost 4 bases and J lost 3, with 13 bases in between. Germline loops: CDR1 SNHLY, CDR2 FYNNEI. This CDR3 reads CASSGENRLYEQYF. CDR3 DNA sequence: TGTGCCAGCAGTGGAGAAAACAGGCTCTACGAGCAGTACTTC.

The sample holds many counts of this clonotype. The chain carries TRBV6-1 and TRBJ1-6, with D possibly being TRBD1 (5 bases). Germline CDR1 MNHNS, CDR2 SASEGT. CDR3 length equals 14 residues. Trimming pared 3 bases from V and 9 bases from J, leaving 12 bases between. This CDR3 reads CASSDREEGSPLHF. The DNA of the CDR3 is TGTGCCAGCAGTGACAGGGAGGAAGGTTCACCCCTCCACTTT.

This clonotype was observed at least ten times. V gene TRBV10-3 combines with J gene TRBJ1-5; 10 bases fit TRBD1. Germline CDR1 reads ENHRY; CDR2 reads SYGVKD. V lost 10 bases to trimming and J lost 0 bases; unmatched junction nucleotides: 6. This CDR3 region has 15 residues. The CDR3 is CANRDRGFSNQPQHF. The CDR3 DNA follows: TGTGCCAACCGGGACAGGGGATTTAGCAATCAGCCCCAGCATTTT.

This clonotype occurred many times. The V and J genes are TRBV7-6 and TRBJ1-1; no clear D. The V gene lost 3 bases and the J gene lost 2 bases, with 16 bases spanning the gap. The CDR3 runs 16 residues. In germline, CDR1 is SGHVS, CDR2 FNYEAQ. In nucleotides, the CDR3 is TGTGCCAGCAGCTTGCTAGGCCAGTCCCGAAACACTGAAGCTTTCTTT. Its translation is CASSLLGQSRNTEAFF. Supplemented by reference TRBV7-6 and TRBJ1-1, the full variable domain reads GAGVSQSPRYKVTKRGQDVALRCDPISGHVSLYWYRQALGQGPEFLTYFNYEAQQDKSGLPNDRFSAERPEGSISTLTIQRTEQRDSAMYRCASSLLGQSRNTEAFFGQGTRLTVV.

This clonotype was counted once. The chain recombines TRBV19 with TRBJ2-2; a weak D match, TRBD2 (7 bases). This CDR3 has 16 residues. V lost 3 bases, J lost 4 bases, and 15 bases lay in between. Germline V gene data show CDR1 as LNHDA and CDR2 as SQIVND (reference sequence). CDR3: CASSIAGAGATGELFF. CDR3 DNA: TGTGCCAGTAGTATCGCAGGGGCGGGGGCCACCGGGGAGCTGTTTTTT.

The table lists this clonotype with many counts. The rearrangement uses TRBV6-1 and TRBJ2-1; no reliable D call. V was cut by 3 bases and J by 2 bases, with 5 bases left in between. The CDR3 is 13 amino acids. Germline CDR1 MNHNS, CDR2 SASEGT. CDR3 in amino acids: CASSDTTYNEQFF. Written as DNA, the CDR3 is TGTGCCAGCAGTGATACAACCTACAATGAGCAGTTCTTC.

Ten or more counts support this clonotype. J is TRBJ1-1 and V is TRBV6-2 or TRBV6-3, with 9 bases that match TRBD1. The CDR3 is 15 amino acids. The ends lost 5 bases at V and 0 bases at J; junction bases unmatched: 4. Germline loops: CDR1 MNHEY, CDR2 SVGEGT. The CDR3 protein is CASSPYRGLNTEAFF. For the CDR3, the DNA is TGTGCCAGCAGTCCGTACAGGGGGCTGAACACTGAAGCTTTCTTT.

The chain combines TRBV24-1 with TRBJ2-2; unclear D gene. The V and J ends lost 2 bases and 2 bases respectively, with 5 bases between them. CDR3 length: 14 amino acids. Per the germline V gene, CDR1 is KGHDR and CDR2 is SFDVKD. CDR3 loop: CATSDSLNTGELFF. In DNA, the CDR3 is TGTGCCACCAGTGATTCCCTTAACACCGGGGAGCTGTTTTTT.

This clonotype turned up a few times. This chain links TRBV19 with TRBJ2-3, with D hard to call. The CDR3 runs 13 residues. V dropped 2 bases and J dropped 2 bases, with 5 bases sitting between them. CDR1 is LNHDA, CDR2 SQIVND, per germline (reference sequence). CDR3 bases: TGTGCCAGTAGTATAACTTACACAGATACGCAGTATTTT. The encoded protein is CASSITYTDTQYF.

The chain joins TRBV5-4 to TRBJ2-7; either TRBD1 or TRBD2 may supply D (8 bases each). The CDR3 totals 17 residues. Per the germline V gene, CDR1 is SGHNT and CDR2 is YYREEE (reference sequence). V lost 1 base and J lost 2, with 19 bases in between. CDR3 coding DNA: TGTGCCAGCAGCTTGCGCGGGGGGACAGGCCCAACCTACGAGCAGTACTTC. It encodes CASSLRGGTGPTYEQYF.

This chain links TRBV5-1 with TRBJ2-5; possibly TRBD1 for D (5 bases). The CDR3 extends over 16 amino acids. V was trimmed by 0 bases and J by 4 bases, leaving 16 bases between them. Germline lookup yields CDR1 SGHRS and CDR2 YFSETQ. CDR3 coding DNA: TGCGCCAGCAGCTTGGACAGGAGCCGCATTGGAGAGACCCAGTACTTC. Translating it yields CASSLDRSRIGETQYF.

This clonotype is a singleton in its sample. This may be a read error: a much more frequent sequence differs by one nucleotide. The J gene is TRBJ2-5, the V gene TRBV6-2 or TRBV6-3, with D possibly called TRBD1 or TRBD2 (7 bases each). CDR1 is MNHEY and CDR2 is SVGEGT in the germline V gene. The CDR3 covers 17 residues. Trimming removed 2 bases from V and 7 bases from J, with 23 bases in between. The CDR3 protein is CASSYKRDSSLVGTQYF. The CDR3 DNA reads as TGTGCCAGCAGTTACAAGCGGGACAGCTCGTTAGTGGGGACCCAGTACTTC.

The DNA of the CDR3 is TGTGCCAGTAGTAAACAGGGGGCGCAAGGCTATGGCTACACCTTC. It translates to CASSKQGAQGYGYTF. The V and J genes are TRBV19 and TRBJ1-2; 9 nucleotides match TRBD1. The CDR3 runs 15 residues. J gave up 4 bases and V 4 bases, and 7 bases lay outside the gene matches. Germline values: CDR1 LNHDA, CDR2 SQIVND (reference sequence).

The rearrangement joins TRBV10-2 to TRBJ2-7; 10 bases match TRBD2. Trimming took 0 bases from V and 2 from J; bases not matched to a gene: 7. There are 17 residues in the CDR3. Germline loops: CDR1 WSHSY, CDR2 SAAADI. The CDR3 loop is CASSESFRLAGAYEQYF. The CDR3 nucleotides read TGCGCCAGCAGTGAGTCCTTTCGGCTAGCGGGGGCCTACGAGCAGTACTTC.

This clonotype showed up just a few times. Written as DNA, the CDR3 is TGTGCCAGCAGCTTGGATCAGGGGGCCCCGAACTATGGCTACACCTTC. It is translated as CASSLDQGAPNYGYTF. The rearrangement uses TRBV5-4 and TRBJ1-2; 8 bases map to TRBD1. CDR3 length: 16 amino acids. Trimming at V came to 0 bases and at J to 2 bases, leaving 6 bases not matched to a gene. Germline CDR1 and CDR2: SGHNT and YYREEE (reference sequence). The full variable domain, in which reference TRBV5-4 and TRBJ1-2 provide the parts outside the CDR3, is ETGVTQSPTHLIKTRGQQVTLRCSSQSGHNTVSWYQQALGQGPQFIFQYYREEENGRGNFPPRFSGLQFPNYSSELNVNALELDDSALYLCASSLDQGAPNYGYTFGSGTRLTVV.

In its sample, this clonotype was seen many times. This chain uses TRBV12-3 or TRBV12-4 with TRBJ1-2; TRBD1 agrees at 9 bases. V lost 0 bases and J lost 3; bases outside the gene matches: 2. The CDR3 extends over 15 amino acids. CDR3 bases: TGTGCCAGCAGTTTAGCGGGACAGGGTGACTATGGCTACACCTTC. The encoded protein is CASSLAGQGDYGYTF.

The chain couples TRBV5-8 to TRBJ1-4; D uncertain. The CDR3 totals 15 residues. Germline V gene data show CDR1 as SGHTS and CDR2 as YDEGEE. V lost 4 bases and J 3 bases, leaving 13 bases between the germline ends. The CDR3 loop reads CASSLSGWANEKLFF. The CDR3 DNA is TGTGCCAGCAGCCTCTCAGGCTGGGCTAATGAAAAACTGTTTTTT.

CDR3 amino acids: CASSQDFPPEAFF. In nucleotides, the CDR3 is TGCGCCAGCAGCCAAGATTTTCCCCCAGAAGCTTTCTTT. The chain employs TRBV4-3 and TRBJ1-1; D unclear. The CDR3 has 13 residues. Germline V gives CDR1 LGHNA, CDR2 YSLEER. V lost 0 bases to trimming and J lost 8 bases, with 10 bases between them.

As regards this clonotype: Its ends do not fully match the called genes, so a read error is possible. The genes are TRBV9 and TRBJ2-3, with 10 positions matching TRBD2. The CDR3 covers 13 residues. Germline CDR1 is SGDLS and CDR2 is YYNGEE. In nucleotides, the CDR3 is TGTGCCAGCAGCGTAGATGAGTCTAGCGGGGGCACTTTT. It is translated as CASSVDESSGGTF.